The next 6 T cell receptor beta chains were all read from a single sample in a study of cytomegalovirus exposure and HLA in healthy donors. This PCR relied on a set of 60 Vbeta primers and 13 Jbeta primers. Generated by immunoSEQ multiplex PCR, the TCRdb table keeps only in-frame clones and is missing some. The data contain around 150,000 clones, less than 80% of them singletons. The sequenced sample was PBMCs. The receptor set was obtained from a man aged 40-55 years in good health and CMV-seronegative.

The chain employs TRBV18 and TRBJ1-1; D gene unclear. The germline V and J ends were trimmed by 0 bases and 5 bases, with 10 bases remaining between them. CDR1 is KGHSH, CDR2 LQKENI, per germline. The CDR3 contains 14 residues. The CDR3 coding sequence is TGTGCCAGCTCACCACCGTCCCAGAAGACTGAAGCTTTCTTT. It encodes CASSPPSQKTEAFF.

The chain employs TRBV2 and TRBJ2-3, with 7 bases identical to TRBD2. Trimming at V came to 4 bases and at J to 2 bases, leaving 6 bases not matched to a gene. The CDR3 totals 15 residues. CDR1 is SNHLY, CDR2 FYNNEI, per germline. CDR3 in amino acids: CASSGRLAVTDTQYF. The CDR3 DNA reads as TGTGCCAGCAGTGGTCGACTAGCCGTCACAGATACGCAGTATTTT.

The CDR3 DNA reads TGTGCCAGCAGTGAGGGGAGGCCCCTGGGACGGGAGCTTAGCGAGCAGTACTTC. Translating gives CASSEGRPLGRELSEQYF. J is TRBJ2-7 and V is TRBV2; the D gene is possibly TRBD2 (6 bases). The CDR3 length is 18 residues. V was trimmed by 3 bases and J by 6 bases, leaving 27 bases between them. Germline-derived CDR1 and CDR2 are SNHLY and FYNNEI.

CDR3 bases: TGCGCCAGCAGAGACAGGGGCGAGCAGTACTTC. This gives the protein CASRDRGEQYF. V usage is TRBV5-1 and J usage is TRBJ2-7, with 8 bases that match TRBD1. With V trimmed by 5 bases and J by 6 bases, 1 base remained unmatched. Germline loops: CDR1 SGHRS, CDR2 YFSETQ. The CDR3 is 11 amino acids.

The V call is TRBV5-4, the J call TRBJ2-2, with TRBD2 identical over 8 bases. V gave up 0 bases and J gave up 4 bases; unmatched junction bases: 2. CDR1 and CDR2 (germline): SGHNT, YYREEE (reference sequence). This CDR3 comprises 15 residues. This CDR3 is CASSLGLASTGELFF. The CDR3 DNA reads as TGTGCCAGCAGCTTGGGACTAGCGAGCACCGGGGAGCTGTTTTTT.

The chain carries TRBV14 and TRBJ1-5; possibly TRBD1 for D (5 bases). This CDR3 region has 15 residues. The V end was cut by 4 bases, the J end by 2 bases, with 12 bases between. CDR1 and CDR2 from the germline V gene are SGHDN and FVKESK. The CDR3 loop is CASSLAGGGNQPQHF. CDR3 DNA sequence: TGTGCCAGCAGCCTAGCCGGAGGGGGCAATCAGCCCCAGCATTTT.